This TCR beta chain was identified during a study of T cell repertoires in cytomegalovirus infection. Study-level findings and limits: CMV-specific HLA-C-restricted TCR beta clonotypes dominated the ex vivo response. Public TCR beta family frequency separated CMV-and-HLA carriers, including in an independent cohort.

The CDR3 spans 14 residues. V was shortened by 5 bases and J by 2 bases, with 9 bases between the two germline ends. This clonotype has at least ten counts. Antigen specificity is unknown. TCRdb used MiXCR to reprocess the reads, holding one entry per CDR3 protein. The sample has around 350,000 distinct CDR3 sequences; about a sixth are singletons. This clonotype was obtained from a human donor in good health (CMV status not recorded). Some clones in this sample may be carry-over from other donors' samples. The sequencing input was PBMCs. The chain combines TRBV12-3 or TRBV12-4 with TRBJ2-2; D is uncertain. The CDR3 nucleotides read TGTGCCAGCAGTCGCCCGATCAACACCGGGGAGCTGTTTTTT. It codes for CASSRPINTGELFF.